What follows are 20 T cell receptor beta chains derived from one specimen sequenced in a study of cytomegalovirus exposure and HLA in healthy donors. Primers included in the PCR were 60 Vbeta and 13 Jbeta primers. Some clones are missing from TCRdb's copy, which holds only in-frame ones; the method was immunoSEQ multiplex PCR. The table lists around 100,000 clones, under 85% of them singletons. Sample: PBMCs. The receptors shown here come from a woman aged 40 to 49 in good health and CMV-seropositive.

This clone was counted only a few times. This rearrangement joins TRBV6-1 to TRBJ2-7, with TRBD2 matching over 7 bases. The germline V gene has CDR1 MNHNS and CDR2 SASEGT. V lost 6 bases, J lost 1 base, and 9 bases stayed unmatched. There are 15 residues in the CDR3. The CDR3 is CASRSASGVSYEQYF. The CDR3 region has the DNA TGTGCCAGCAGGTCGGCTAGCGGTGTGTCCTACGAGCAGTACTTC.

The chain couples TRBV4-1 to TRBJ2-1; D not resolved. The CDR3 covers 15 residues. Germline lookup yields CDR1 MGHRA and CDR2 YSYEKL. V was clipped by 4 bases and J by 4 bases, with 14 bases between them. The CDR3 DNA reads TGCGCCAGCAGCCTTGGCCAGGATGAGTACAATGAGCAGTTCTTC. The encoded protein is CASSLGQDEYNEQFF.

The chain has TRBV27 and TRBJ2-7; 12 nucleotides match TRBD2. Per germline, CDR1 MNHEY and CDR2 SMNVEV (reference sequence). After removal of 0 bases from V and 2 bases from J, the junction contained 8 bases not matched to a gene. The length of the CDR3 is 18 residues. CDR3: CASSLSTSGSGYPYEQYF. The CDR3 DNA reads TGTGCCAGCAGTTTATCGACTAGCGGGAGTGGGTACCCCTACGAGCAGTACTTC.

The chain combines TRBV18 with TRBJ2-5; 7 positions match TRBD2. Near its end, the DNA agrees better with TRBJ2-7, so the J call may be wrong. The CDR3 covers 15 residues. Germline V lookup: CDR1 KGHSH, CDR2 LQKENI. CDR3 in amino acids: CASSPAGGSEYEQYF. The DNA of the CDR3 is TGTGCCAGCTCACCGGCCGGCGGGAGTGAGTACGAGCAGTACTTC.

V usage is TRBV5-4 and J usage is TRBJ2-3; 7 bases map to TRBD2. With V trimmed by 4 bases and J by 4 bases, 3 bases remained unmatched. Germline assignment: CDR1 SGHNT and CDR2 YYREEE (reference sequence). CDR3 length: 13 amino acids. CDR3: CASSGGSADTQYF. The CDR3 DNA is TGTGCCAGCAGCGGCGGGAGTGCAGATACGCAGTATTTT. Together with reference TRBV5-4 and TRBJ2-3, the CDR3 gives the full variable domain: ETGVTQSPTHLIKTRGQQVTLRCSSQSGHNTVSWYQQALGQGPQFIFQYYREEENGRGNFPPRFSGLQFPNYSSELNVNALELDDSALYLCASSGGSADTQYFGPGTRLTVL.

The chain carries TRBV2 and TRBJ2-7, with TRBD1 identical over 7 bases. Trimming removed 6 bases from V and 3 bases from J; junction bases left unmatched: 5. The CDR3 extends over 13 amino acids. Germline V gene sequence: CDR1 SNHLY, CDR2 FYNNEI. The CDR3 sequence: CASRPTGHYEQYF. CDR3 coding DNA: TGTGCCAGCAGACCGACAGGGCACTACGAGCAGTACTTC.

The chain couples TRBV27 to TRBJ2-7; 8 nucleotides align to TRBD1. The CDR3 is made up of 13 amino acids. Germline V gene sequence: CDR1 MNHEY, CDR2 SMNVEV (reference sequence). The J segment lost 7 bases and the V segment lost 2 bases, leaving 4 bases of the junction unmatched. The CDR3 reads CASSLRTGYEQYF. DNA of the CDR3: TGTGCCAGCAGTTTAAGGACAGGGTATGAGCAGTACTTC.

The chain uses TRBV7-9 and TRBJ2-7, with D possibly TRBD1 on 5 matching bases. The V gene's germline CDR1 is SEHNR and CDR2 FQNEAQ (reference sequence). V was trimmed by 0 bases and J by 1 base, leaving 10 bases between them. CDR3 length: 15 amino acids. The CDR3 bases are TGTGCCAGCAGCTTAGCGGCAGGGTTATCCTACGAGCAGTACTTC. Protein sequence: CASSLAAGLSYEQYF.

In this sample, this clone is large (0.1 to 1%). The chain joins TRBV6-6 to TRBJ1-5; D remains unclear. V was trimmed by 5 bases and J by 0 bases, leaving 11 bases between them. The V gene's germline CDR1 is MNHNY and CDR2 SVGAGI (reference sequence). This CDR3 region has 15 residues. CDR3 amino acids: CASSKSTTSNQPQHF. The CDR3 DNA is TGTGCCAGCAGTAAGTCGACAACTAGCAATCAGCCCCAGCATTTT.

This clone turned up a few times. The chain has TRBV7-8 and TRBJ1-1; the D is unclear. V was trimmed by 2 bases and J by 4 bases, leaving 8 bases between them. CDR1 is SGHVS and CDR2 is FQNEAQ in the germline V gene. The CDR3 has 13 residues. CDR3 DNA: TGTGCCAGCAGCTTACTAACTGCCACTGAAGCTTTCTTT. Protein product: CASSLLTATEAFF.

V usage is TRBV7-8 and J usage is TRBJ1-1; 8 positions match TRBD1. This CDR3 contains 14 residues. Germline CDR1 and CDR2: SGHVS and FQNEAQ. Unmatched junction bases numbered 7, after V lost 5 bases and J lost 5 bases. CDR3 in amino acids: CASSRWTGWTEAFF. The CDR3 nucleotides are TGTGCCAGCAGCAGATGGACAGGGTGGACTGAAGCTTTCTTT.

The rearrangement uses TRBV7-9 and TRBJ2-1, with a possible D match to TRBD2 (5 bases). Germline CDR1 reads SEHNR; CDR2 reads FQNEAQ (reference sequence). Trimming removed 5 bases at V and 10 bases at J, with 9 bases between. The CDR3 runs to 11 residues. Here the CDR3 reads CASSARLEQFF. CDR3 coding DNA: TGTGCCAGCAGCGCAAGACTAGAGCAGTTCTTC.

This chain connects TRBV6-1 to TRBJ1-5; TRBD1 agrees at 7 bases. Germline CDR1 and CDR2: MNHNS and SASEGT. This CDR3 spans 15 amino acids. Unmatched junction bases numbered 8, after V lost 0 bases and J lost 9 bases. The CDR3 bases are TGTGCCAGCAGTGAAGCGCTTCAGGGGGTAGGGCCCCAGCATTTT. Protein product: CASSEALQGVGPQHF.

The count of this clone is one. The chain combines TRBV2 with TRBJ2-3; TRBD1 might be the D (6 bases). Germline V gives CDR1 SNHLY, CDR2 FYNNEI. This CDR3 region has 13 residues. V lost 6 bases and J lost 3, with 10 bases in between. Written as DNA, the CDR3 is TGTGCCAGCAGGCAGGGGTGGACAGATACGCAGTATTTT. Translating gives CASRQGWTDTQYF. Full variable domain (rest looked up from reference TRBV2 and TRBJ2-3): EPEVTQTPSHQVTQMGQEVILRCVPISNHLYFYWYRQILGQKVEFLVSFYNNEISEKSEIFDDQFSVERPDGSNFTLKIRSTKLEDSAMYFCASRQGWTDTQYFGPGTRLTVL.

Only a few counts were recorded for this clone. V and J are TRBV7-3 and TRBJ2-3; a possible D gene is TRBD2 (5 bases). The length of the CDR3 is 15 residues. CDR1 SGHTA and CDR2 FQGTGA come from the germline V gene. Trimming removed 2 bases from V and 2 bases from J, with 11 bases in between. CDR3 sequence (DNA): TGTGCCAGCAGCTTAGAGGGCAAGGTCACAGATACGCAGTATTTT. Its protein product is CASSLEGKVTDTQYF.

This clone was counted once. V and J are TRBV7-3 and TRBJ2-1; D is possibly TRBD1 (7 bases). Between the trimmed V and J ends, which lost 5 bases and 4 bases, there was a span of 18 bases. The CDR3 has 16 amino acids. Germline CDR1 is SGHTA and CDR2 is FQGTGA. The CDR3 nucleotides are TGTGCCAGCAGCAAAACGGGCAGGGGGGTTTACAATGAGCAGTTCTTC. It codes for CASSKTGRGVYNEQFF.

The chain combines TRBV4-2 with TRBJ2-7; D is possibly TRBD2 (6 bases). With 1 base removed from V and 2 bases from J, the gap between germline ends came to 12 bases. The germline V gene encodes CDR1 LGHNA and CDR2 YNFKEQ. The CDR3 consists of 15 residues. CDR3 sequence (DNA): TGTGCCAGCAGCCAAGGACCGGGAGAGGCCTACGAGCAGTACTTC. Its protein product is CASSQGPGEAYEQYF.

The gene calls are TRBV21-1 and TRBJ2-4; TRBD2 was called by the table and not checked on the DNA. TRBV21-1 is a documented pseudogene. CDR3 length: 17 residues. The CDR3 DNA reads TGTGCCAGCAGCAAAATAAGAGGTCAGCTAGCCAAAAACATTCAGTACTTC. This translates into CASSKIRGQLAKNIQYF.

Only one count was recorded for this clone. J is TRBJ2-3 and V is TRBV6-1, with 9 bases matching TRBD2. The CDR3 contains 15 residues. The V segment lost 1 base and the J segment 4 bases; nucleotides outside the gene matches: 3. The V gene's germline CDR1 is MNHNS and CDR2 SASEGT. The CDR3 nucleotides are TGTGCCAGCAGTGAAGATGCGGGAGGGCCAGATACGCAGTATTTT. This codes for CASSEDAGGPDTQYF.

This chain joins TRBV7-8 and TRBJ2-2; possibly TRBD2 for D (6 bases). This CDR3 has 18 amino acids. Trimming removed 5 bases from V and 1 base from J, with 20 bases in between. Per germline, CDR1 SGHVS and CDR2 FQNEAQ. CDR3 DNA sequence: TGTGCCAGCAGCACGTTGGGGCGGGAATGGAAGAACACCGGGGAGCTGTTTTTT. Translation gives CASSTLGREWKNTGELFF.